This T cell receptor beta chain was found in a study of T cells in Graves' hyperthyroidism and ophthalmopathy (dated by TCRdb to between 2018 and 2021). In terms of the full investigation: Peripheral blood was collected at initial diagnosis, before any treatment. A discovery cohort of roughly 100 patients, fewer than 50 with Graves' ophthalmopathy and 57 with stable Graves' hyperthyroidism, was used to find distinguishing TCR V-J signatures. An independent validation cohort of under 20 hyperthyroidism patients and about 15 patients who later progressed to ophthalmopathy tested prospective prediction of ophthalmopathy. The 75 to 100 discovery patients were divided at random into training and test sets in a 7:3 ratio. Thyroid tissue and blood T-cell repertoires from over 5 Graves' hyperthyroidism patients were also compared in the study. After blood sampling, hyperthyroidism patients were treated with methimazole at a starting dose of 30 mg daily, and ophthalmopathy patients were treated with high-dose intravenous methylprednisolone. The paper describes TCR Vbeta CDR3 sequencing of 120 to 150 peripheral blood samples, made up of 43 ophthalmopathy patients, 70 to 75 hyperthyroidism patients and roughly 17 progressor patients. Broader findings and caveats from the paper: A model built on a 13 V-J signature distinguished ophthalmopathy from stable hyperthyroidism, reaching around 87% sensitivity and about 81% specificity in cross-validation and 80%/75% in testing. In validation, the model predicted progression to ophthalmopathy with approximately 71% sensitivity and approximately 78% specificity, a median of 6.5 months before onset. No statistical method was used to set the sample size in advance, and investigators knew the group allocation. Blood samples also contained most of the expanded thyroid clonotypes (frequency above 0.001), which suggests that blood repertoires may reflect thyroid immune responses.

Hyperthyroidism patients were newly diagnosed, had a disease duration of under 2 months, and were aged 18 to 65 years. Patients with uncontrolled infections, other autoimmune diseases, pregnancy or lactation were excluded. Diagnoses were established on the basis of clinical symptoms, serum thyroxine and TRAb, thyroid ultrasound, and orbital computed tomography. Blood from progressor patients was collected at the time of first diagnosis with hyperthyroidism, before any ophthalmopathy symptoms had appeared. PBMCs were isolated from about 9.1 ml of fresh peripheral blood by Ficoll-Paque density gradient centrifugation. Progressor patients were initially diagnosed with Graves' hyperthyroidism and developed ophthalmopathy during follow-up. Total RNA was extracted using Trizol reagent, and RNA quality was assessed on an Agilent 2100 Bioanalyzer. The table lists this clonotype with many counts. Its specific antigen is unknown. No base quality information exists; no much larger clone differs at one position.

The TCR beta CDR3 regions were amplified from RNA transcripts. A first-round RT-PCR of the TCR CDR3 used the HTBI primer set with the Qiagen OneStep RT-PCR kit. Libraries were constructed in a second round of multiplex PCR, after which size selection and purification were performed. Sequencing of the libraries was done on an Illumina HiSeq2000 using paired-end 100 bp reads. Turning to the authors' computational methods: SOAPnuke was used to process the raw data, throwing out any read that contained adapters or uncalled bases, had a mean Phred below 15, or lacked an exact constant-primer or identifier match. High-quality paired reads were merged with COPE v1.2.5, and unique nucleotide sequences were defined as clonotypes. MiTCR v1.1 was used to align clonotypes to the IMGT TRBV, TRBD and TRBJ reference segments. Only V-J combinations with frequency above 0.0001, covering 99% to 99.2% of repertoires, were analysed. A TCS score was defined as the ratio between F50 (clonal expansion) and ExV (chaos), using BLOSUM62-based TCRdist between CDR3 peptides within each V-J. Welch's t-statistics and random forest reduced just over 500 V-J features to roughly 13, which were used in a naive Bayes classifier (R e1071). TCRdb ran its own pipeline on the public reads, namely fastp trimming at Q25 and MiXCR clone calling, and kept in-frame beta chains. One record per CDR3 amino acid sequence lists the most common genes and DNA. These V and J calls derive from TCRdb rather than the authors' analysis. A total of 250,000 or so distinct CDR3 sequences appear in this sample, approximately 14% of them only once. The ten largest clones capture about 30% of the sample.

The sequence was collected from a woman in her fifties or sixties with Graves' hyperthyroidism that later progressed to Graves' ophthalmopathy. Specimen: blood.

The CDR3 protein: CASSLTRPGTEDDEQYF. DNA sequence: TGTGCCAGCAGCCTCACCCGGCCCGGGACAGAGGACGACGAGCAGTACTTC. Recombination connected TRBV3-1 to TRBJ2-7; a stretch of 7 junction bases matches TRBD1. Sequences LGHDT (CDR1) and YNNKEL (CDR2) are obtained from the germline V gene (reference sequence). The V end gives up 4 bases and the J end 5 bases, leaving 17 bases in the junction not matched to a gene. The CDR3 runs 17 residues from the cysteine to the phenylalanine. Only CDR3 DNA remains: 51 bases, in frame from the first base.